These 5 T cell receptor beta chains share one sample of origin, sequenced in a study of blood T cells in healthy people across ages (dated by TCRdb to between 2014 and 2017). The method was 5' RACE. Sequencing instrument: Illumina HiSeq 2500. A second PCR of 7 to 11 cycles was run with a J-beta primer mix and a sample-barcoded 5' primer. TCRdb's own reprocessing of the public reads used fastp at Q25 and MiXCR and kept productive beta chains. Entries that share a CDR3 protein sequence are merged under the most common genes and DNA. This sample holds about 800,000 distinct CDR3 sequences; roughly 64% were observed only once. The ten most abundant clones make up 20% to 25% of the sample. What was sequenced was blood. These receptors were taken from a man aged 25 to 45 in good health.

This clonotype was seen a handful of times. The rearrangement links TRBV2 to TRBJ1-6; the D gene is possibly TRBD1 (6 bases). The CDR3 is made up of 11 amino acids. The V gene lost 7 bases and the J gene lost 8 bases, with 6 bases spanning the gap. Germline CDR1 SNHLY, CDR2 FYNNEI. The CDR3 protein is CASNRDSPLHF. As DNA, the CDR3 is TGTGCCAGCAACAGGGATTCACCCCTCCACTTT.

The genes are TRBV4-1 and TRBJ2-3; D perhaps matches TRBD2 (5 bases). CDR1 is MGHRA and CDR2 is YSYEKL in the germline V gene. This CDR3 has 15 amino acids. Trimming stripped 4 bases from V and 4 bases from J, with 15 bases between. CDR3 in DNA: TGCGCCAGCAGCCCAAACCGGGGAGCGGCAGATACGCAGTATTTT. Protein product: CASSPNRGAADTQYF.

This clonotype showed up just once. The genes are TRBV28 and TRBJ2-1; either TRBD1 or TRBD2 may supply D (5 bases each). The CDR3 is 15 residues long. Germline V gene lookup returns CDR1 MDHEN and CDR2 SYDVKM. V lost 7 bases, J lost 8 bases, and 21 bases lay in between. The chain's CDR3 is CASTPRGEGVYEQFF. The CDR3 DNA reads as TGTGCCAGCACCCCGAGGGGAGAAGGCGTTTATGAGCAGTTCTTC. Together with reference TRBV28 and TRBJ2-1, the CDR3 gives the full variable domain: DVKVTQSSRYLVKRTGEKVFLECVQDMDHENMFWYRQDPGLGLRLIYFSYDVKMKEKGDIPEGYSVSREKKERFSLILESASTNQTSMYLCASTPRGEGVYEQFFGPGTRLTVL.

This clonotype was found many times. A much more abundant neighbour one base away suggests this may be a read error. The V call is TRBV20-1, the J call TRBJ2-1; TRBD2 aligns across 7 bases. The J call may be incorrect, as the DNA end agrees better with TRBJ2-7. Germline V gene sequence: CDR1 DFQATT, CDR2 SNEGSKA (reference sequence). This CDR3 comprises 15 residues. For the CDR3, the DNA is TGCAGTGCTAGTACTCAGACTAGCCAGTACAATGAGCAGTACTTC. The encoded protein is CSASTQTSQYNEQYF.

This sequence joins TRBV29-1 and TRBJ1-2; D is perhaps TRBD1 (6 bases). Germline V gene data show CDR1 as SQVTM and CDR2 as ANQGSEA. V lost 1 base and J 8 bases, leaving 14 bases between the germline ends. The CDR3 spans 13 residues. The CDR3 DNA sequence: TGCAGCGTTGAAGGGAAAGGGGGTTGGGGCTACACCTTC. The encoded protein is CSVEGKGGWGYTF.